These 32 T cell receptor beta chains originate from one sample sequenced in a study of T cell clonotyping in hematopoietic cell transplantation. The method was immunoSEQ multiplex PCR; TCRdb's version includes in-frame clones alone and lacks a portion of them. The sample has more than 15,000 clones; nearly 95% are singletons. The specimen sequenced was peripheral blood mononuclear cells. The receptor set was obtained from a man aged 35-49 years in good health. Some clones in this sample may be carry-over from other donors' samples.

The sample holds one count of this clone. This chain uses TRBV2 with TRBJ2-7; D is tentatively TRBD1 or TRBD2 (6 bases each). CDR1 is SNHLY and CDR2 is FYNNEI in the germline V gene. The V gene lost 3 bases and the J gene lost 3 bases, with 15 bases spanning the gap. The CDR3 runs to 15 residues. The DNA for the CDR3 is TGTGCCAGCAGTGAGGGGGGCAGGGTAATCTACGAGCAGTACTTC. This sequence encodes CASSEGGRVIYEQYF.

This clone was recorded a few times. V gene TRBV4-3 combines with J gene TRBJ1-3; D is ambiguous. CDR1 is LGHNA and CDR2 is YSLEER in the germline V gene. The CDR3 is 16 residues long. Trimming removed 0 bases at V and 0 bases at J, with 9 bases between. The CDR3 region has the DNA TGCGCCAGCAGCCAAGATTGGGGAACCTCTGGAAACACCATATATTTT. Translation: CASSQDWGTSGNTIYF.

The chain links TRBV19 to TRBJ1-2; the D gene is possibly TRBD1 (6 bases). The V gene lost 8 bases and the J gene lost 8 bases, with 15 bases spanning the gap. The CDR3 has 12 residues. Germline CDR1 reads LNHDA; CDR2 reads SQIVND (reference sequence). CDR3 sequence (DNA): TGTGCCAGTTCAACAGGGATGTGGGGCTACACCTTC. Its translation: CASSTGMWGYTF. The entire variable domain, with the rest obtained from reference TRBV19 and TRBJ1-2, is as follows: DGGITQSPKYLFRKEGQNVTLSCEQNLNHDAMYWYRQDPGQGLRLIYYSQIVNDFQKGDIAEGYSVSREKKESFPLTVTSAQKNPTAFYLCASSTGMWGYTFGSGTRLTVV.

V usage is TRBV29-1 and J usage is TRBJ1-1; no clear D. The germline V gene encodes CDR1 SQVTM and CDR2 ANQGSEA. V was pared by 4 bases and J by 0 bases, with 6 bases between. This CDR3 contains 12 residues. The CDR3 reads CSVVGMNTEAFF. CDR3 coding DNA: TGCAGCGTTGTAGGTATGAACACTGAAGCTTTCTTT.

J is TRBJ1-1 and V is TRBV7-2; D is perhaps TRBD1 (6 bases). The CDR3 totals 15 residues. The V and J ends lost 5 bases and 1 base respectively, with 14 bases between them. Germline loops: CDR1 SGHTA, CDR2 FQGNSA. Here the CDR3 DNA reads TGTGCCAGCAGCCCCCGGGGGGGCCCGAACACTGAAGCTTTCTTT. It encodes CASSPRGGPNTEAFF.

V gene TRBV5-4 combines with J gene TRBJ2-7, with TRBD1 matching over 10 bases. Germline values: CDR1 SGHNT, CDR2 YYREEE (reference sequence). V lost 4 bases, J lost 6 bases, and 7 bases stayed unmatched. The CDR3 runs to 14 residues. CDR3 sequence (DNA): TGTGCCAGCAGCCTAGGGACAGGGGATCTCGAGCAGTACTTC. It is translated as CASSLGTGDLEQYF.

Details on this clone: The identical CDR3 is also encoded by other nucleotide sequences in the sample. J is TRBJ1-2 and V is TRBV30; 8 bases match TRBD1. The CDR3 sequence is 13 residues long. The V gene's germline CDR1 is GTSNPN and CDR2 SVGIG (reference sequence). CDR3 region: CALSTGGGYGYTF. CDR3 bases: TGTGCTCTTTCAACAGGGGGAGGCTATGGCTACACCTTC.

CDR3 coding DNA: TGTGCCAGCAGTTTATCAGCCACTAGCGGGAGGAAGGAGCAGTACTTC. Its protein is CASSLSATSGRKEQYF. The V and J genes are TRBV28 and TRBJ2-7, with 12 bases that match TRBD2. The CDR3 has 16 residues. The V gene end was trimmed by 1 base and the J gene end by 7 bases; junction bases not matched to a gene: 8. Germline V CDR1 and CDR2: MDHEN, SYDVKM. Combining the CDR3 with reference TRBV28 and TRBJ2-7 gives the whole variable domain DVKVTQSSRYLVKRTGEKVFLECVQDMDHENMFWYRQDPGLGLRLIYFSYDVKMKEKGDIPEGYSVSREKKERFSLILESASTNQTSMYLCASSLSATSGRKEQYFGPGTRLTVT.

V is TRBV4-3 and J is TRBJ2-7; no clear D. Trimming pared 0 bases from V and 1 base from J, leaving 4 bases between. The CDR3 loop spans 13 amino acids. Germline CDR1 and CDR2: LGHNA and YSLEER. This CDR3 reads CASSQDRSYEQYF. DNA of the CDR3: TGCGCCAGCAGCCAAGACAGGTCCTACGAGCAGTACTTC.

V and J are TRBV19 and TRBJ1-1; the D gene is possibly TRBD1 (5 bases). Germline CDR1 reads LNHDA; CDR2 reads SQIVND (reference sequence). The CDR3 runs to 12 residues. V gave up 5 bases and J gave up 10 bases, with 14 bases separating them. In DNA, the CDR3 is TGTGCCAGTAGTTCGGGGCTTGGGGGAGCTTTCTTT. Residues: CASSSGLGGAFF.

V is TRBV7-8 and J is TRBJ2-1; 9 bases map to TRBD1. Losses at the gene ends were 5 bases for V and 5 bases for J; bases not matched to a gene: 7. The CDR3 extends over 15 amino acids. The V gene's germline CDR1 is SGHVS and CDR2 FQNEAQ. The CDR3 nucleotides read TGTGCCAGCAGCCCGCCGGGACAGGGCCACAATGAGCAGTTCTTC. It is translated as CASSPPGQGHNEQFF.

The chain carries TRBV19 and TRBJ2-7; TRBD2 aligns across 10 bases. This CDR3 region has 14 residues. J was trimmed by 2 bases and V by 4 bases; bases with no gene match: 2. CDR1 LNHDA and CDR2 SQIVND come from the germline V gene (reference sequence). The CDR3 spells CASSKGLAPYEQYF. In DNA, the CDR3 is TGTGCCAGTAGTAAGGGACTAGCGCCCTACGAGCAGTACTTC.

This clone was seen a single time. This chain joins TRBV5-1 and TRBJ1-6; D unresolved. CDR3 length: 17 residues. Per the germline V gene, CDR1 is SGHRS and CDR2 is YFSETQ. V was cut by 0 bases and J by 0 bases, with 10 bases left in between. In DNA, the CDR3 is TGCGCCAGCAGCTTGGTTGTTTCGAACTCCTATAATTCACCCCTCCACTTT. It specifies CASSLVVSNSYNSPLHF.

This chain joins TRBV6-1 and TRBJ1-5; the D gene is possibly TRBD1 (5 bases). The germline CDR1 and CDR2 sequences are MNHNS and SASEGT. The V end lost 2 bases, the J end lost 3 bases, and 14 bases lay between the germline ends. This CDR3 region has 16 residues. In nucleotides, the CDR3 is TGTGCCAGCAGTGAATGGGCAGGGAGCCTCAATCAGCCCCAGCATTTT. Protein: CASSEWAGSLNQPQHF.

The V call is TRBV10-3, the J call TRBJ1-2, with D uncertain. CDR1 is ENHRY and CDR2 is SYGVKD in the germline V gene. The CDR3 is made up of 13 amino acids. V gave up 8 bases and J gave up 3 bases, with 13 bases separating them. The CDR3 reads CAISQTHDYGYTF. The CDR3 coding sequence is TGTGCCATCTCACAGACACATGACTATGGCTACACCTTC.

V and J are TRBV7-6 and TRBJ2-7; D is perhaps TRBD1 (5 bases). Germline CDR1 is SGHVS and CDR2 is FNYEAQ. The V and J ends lost 2 bases and 1 base respectively, with 12 bases between them. The CDR3 covers 15 residues. The CDR3 DNA sequence: TGTGCCAGCAGCTTATACCAAGGGGATTCCTACGAGCAGTACTTC. Translation gives CASSLYQGDSYEQYF.

The chain combines TRBV11-2 with TRBJ1-2, with D possibly being TRBD1 (6 bases). This CDR3 is built from 14 residues. V lost 5 bases, J lost 5 bases, and 15 bases lay in between. Germline CDR1 reads SGHAT; CDR2 reads FQNNGV. As DNA, the CDR3 is TGTGCCAGCAGCAGCAGGGGTGGGATATATGGCTACACCTTC. Its translation is CASSSRGGIYGYTF.

J is TRBJ2-3 and V is TRBV20-1, with D possibly TRBD1 on 5 matching bases. This CDR3 is 11 amino acids long. Germline CDR1 reads DFQATT; CDR2 reads SNEGSKA (reference sequence). V was clipped by 7 bases and J by 2 bases, with 7 bases between them. CDR3 sequence (DNA): TGCAGTGTACAGGTCACAGATACGCAGTATTTT. Translation gives CSVQVTDTQYF.

The chain combines TRBV2 with TRBJ1-2; TRBD1 agrees at 8 bases. The CDR3 is 13 residues long. V lost 4 bases, J lost 6 bases, and 4 bases stayed unmatched. Per germline, CDR1 SNHLY and CDR2 FYNNEI. CDR3 nucleotides: TGTGCCAGCAGTGCGGACAGGGCTGATGGCTACACCTTC. Translation: CASSADRADGYTF.

The rearrangement joins TRBV13 to TRBJ1-2, with D maybe TRBD1 (5 bases). The V and J ends lost 2 bases and 7 bases respectively, with 23 bases between them. The CDR3 covers 17 residues. Germline CDR1 reads PRHDT; CDR2 reads FYEKMQ (reference sequence). DNA of the CDR3: TGTGCCAGCAGCTTATCGGACGACAGTGCTAAGTTCCGTGGCTACACCTTC. Translated, it gives CASSLSDDSAKFRGYTF.

The rearrangement uses TRBV7-6 and TRBJ2-1; TRBD2 is a possible D gene (6 bases). CDR1 SGHVS and CDR2 FNYEAQ come from the germline V gene. V was cut by 1 base and J by 1 base, with 11 bases left in between. The CDR3 covers 16 residues. This CDR3 is CASSLDSGRSYNEQFF. The DNA of the CDR3 is TGTGCCAGCAGCTTAGATAGCGGAAGATCCTACAATGAGCAGTTCTTC.

The genes are TRBV6-5 and TRBJ2-2; no clear D gene. V shed 6 bases and J shed 8 bases, with 10 bases lying between them. Germline V gene data show CDR1 as MNHEY and CDR2 as SVGAGI. The CDR3 totals 12 residues. This CDR3 reads CASSPTLGELFF. The DNA for the CDR3 is TGTGCCAGCAGCCCGACCCTAGGGGAGCTGTTTTTT.

This chain uses TRBV5-1 with TRBJ1-3; unclear D gene. This CDR3 contains 14 residues. Trimming shortened V by 4 bases and J by 2 bases, and 10 bases separated the two germline ends. Germline loops: CDR1 SGHRS, CDR2 YFSETQ. The CDR3 coding sequence is TGCGCCAGCAGCCCGGCTTTAACTGGAAACACCATATATTTT. Its translation: CASSPALTGNTIYF.

The chain joins TRBV4-1 to TRBJ2-3, with 7 bases aligning to TRBD2. The CDR3 consists of 12 residues. Per the germline V gene, CDR1 is MGHRA and CDR2 is YSYEKL. Germline trimming cut 5 bases from V and 10 bases from J; bases unmatched to any gene: 6. CDR3 DNA: TGCGCCAGCAGCGGGACTAACGTGGCGCAGTATTTT. It specifies CASSGTNVAQYF.

This chain uses TRBV2 with TRBJ1-5; D unresolved. CDR3 length: 14 amino acids. CDR1 is SNHLY, CDR2 FYNNEI, per germline. V lost 7 bases to trimming and J lost 2 bases, with 12 bases between them. DNA for the CDR3: TGTGCCAGCACCCCTGAACGGCGCAATCAGCCCCAGCATTTT. Residues: CASTPERRNQPQHF.

V gene TRBV6-1 combines with J gene TRBJ2-7; D is undetermined. Germline V gives CDR1 MNHNS, CDR2 SASEGT. Trimming stripped 0 bases from V and 1 base from J, with 4 bases between. This CDR3 comprises 13 residues. CDR3 coding DNA: TGTGCCAGCAGTGAAGCGCGGTCCTACGAGCAGTACTTC. Translated, it gives CASSEARSYEQYF.

The CDR3 loop reads CASSLWGRDRGDEQFF. CDR3 DNA: TGTGCCAGCAGTTTATGGGGCCGGGACAGGGGAGATGAGCAGTTCTTC. The V call is TRBV28, the J call TRBJ2-1; 10 nucleotides match TRBD1. V dropped 0 bases and J dropped 8; count of bases not matched to a gene: 7. This CDR3 has 16 amino acids. CDR1 and CDR2 from the germline V gene are MDHEN and SYDVKM.

The chain uses TRBV7-2 and TRBJ2-5; 8 bases line up with TRBD2. CDR1 SGHTA and CDR2 FQGNSA come from the germline V gene. Trimming removed 5 bases from V and 5 bases from J; junction bases left unmatched: 10. This CDR3 comprises 15 residues. The CDR3 sequence is CASSPLGAGGETQYF. The CDR3 DNA reads TGTGCCAGCAGCCCGCTAGGGGCGGGAGGTGAGACCCAGTACTTC.

The table lists this clone with a few counts. The DNA of the CDR3 is TGCGCCAGCAGCCATGTAGGGGATACTGAAGCTTTCTTT. Translation: CASSHVGDTEAFF. J is TRBJ1-1 and V is TRBV4-3; D possibly corresponds to TRBD1 (5 bases). The CDR3 contains 13 residues. Germline V CDR1 and CDR2: LGHNA, YSLEER. With 3 bases removed from V and 5 bases from J, the gap between germline ends came to 10 bases.

The count of this clone is one. The chain links TRBV25-1 to TRBJ1-2, with TRBD1 matching over 10 bases. Unmatched junction bases numbered 2, after V lost 4 bases and J lost 3 bases. Germline assignment: CDR1 MGHDK and CDR2 SYGVNS. The CDR3 consists of 14 residues. CDR3 protein: CASSGDRGDYGYTF. The CDR3 DNA reads TGTGCCAGCAGTGGGGACAGGGGAGACTATGGCTACACCTTC.

This chain joins TRBV29-1 and TRBJ2-6; D not certain. CDR1 is SQVTM and CDR2 is ANQGSEA in the germline V gene. The ends were cut back, 4 bases at V and 1 base at J, with 5 bases in the middle. The CDR3 contains 13 residues. The CDR3 protein is CSVAPSGANVLTF. In nucleotides, the CDR3 is TGCAGCGTTGCCCCGTCTGGGGCCAACGTCCTGACTTTC. The variable domain in full, with the rest retrieved from reference TRBV29-1 and TRBJ2-6, is SAVISQKPSRDICQRGTSLTIQCQVDSQVTMMFWYRQQPGQSLTLIATANQGSEATYESGFVIDKFPISRPNLTFSTLTVSNMSPEDSSIYLCSVAPSGANVLTFGAGSRLTVL.

The chain is built from TRBV19 and TRBJ1-5, with D unclear. CDR1 and CDR2 (germline): LNHDA, SQIVND (reference sequence). The V and J ends lost 4 bases and 1 base respectively, with 5 bases between them. This CDR3 region has 13 residues. The CDR3 region is CASSKGSNQPQHF. The CDR3 coding sequence is TGTGCCAGTAGTAAGGGAAGCAATCAGCCCCAGCATTTT.